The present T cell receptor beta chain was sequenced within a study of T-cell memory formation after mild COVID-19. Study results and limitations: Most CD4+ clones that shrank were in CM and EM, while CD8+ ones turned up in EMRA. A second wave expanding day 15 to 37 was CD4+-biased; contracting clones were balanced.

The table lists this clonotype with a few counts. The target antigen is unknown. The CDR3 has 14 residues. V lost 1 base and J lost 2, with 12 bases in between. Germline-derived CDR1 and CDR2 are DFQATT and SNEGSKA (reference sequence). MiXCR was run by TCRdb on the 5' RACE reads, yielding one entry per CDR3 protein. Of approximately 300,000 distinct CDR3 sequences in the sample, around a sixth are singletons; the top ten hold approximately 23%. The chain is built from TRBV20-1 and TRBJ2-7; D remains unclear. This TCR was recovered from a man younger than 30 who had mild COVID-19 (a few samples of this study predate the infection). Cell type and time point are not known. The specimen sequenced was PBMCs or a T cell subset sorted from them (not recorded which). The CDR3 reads CSARGSQSTYEQYF. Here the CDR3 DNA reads TGCAGTGCTAGAGGTTCGCAGTCAACCTACGAGCAGTACTTC.